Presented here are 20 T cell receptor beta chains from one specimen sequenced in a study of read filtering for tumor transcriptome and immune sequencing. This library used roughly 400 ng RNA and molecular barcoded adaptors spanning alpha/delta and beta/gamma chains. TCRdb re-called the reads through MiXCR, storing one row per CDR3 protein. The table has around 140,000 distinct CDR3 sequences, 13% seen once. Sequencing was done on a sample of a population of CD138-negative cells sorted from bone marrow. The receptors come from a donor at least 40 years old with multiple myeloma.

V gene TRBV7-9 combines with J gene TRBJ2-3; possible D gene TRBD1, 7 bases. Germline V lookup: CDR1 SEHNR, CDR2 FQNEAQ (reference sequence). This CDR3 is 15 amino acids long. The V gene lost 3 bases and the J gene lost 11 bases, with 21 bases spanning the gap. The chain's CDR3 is CASSLTGSAEGVQYF. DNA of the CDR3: TGTGCCAGCAGCTTGACAGGGTCTGCGGAGGGAGTGCAGTATTTT.

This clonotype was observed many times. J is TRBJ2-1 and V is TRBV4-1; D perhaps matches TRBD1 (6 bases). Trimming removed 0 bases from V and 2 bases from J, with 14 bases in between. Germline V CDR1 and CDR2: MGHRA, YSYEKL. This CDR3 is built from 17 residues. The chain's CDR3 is CASSQDGRGSTYNEQFF. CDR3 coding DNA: TGCGCCAGCAGCCAAGATGGCAGGGGCTCCACCTACAATGAGCAGTTCTTC.

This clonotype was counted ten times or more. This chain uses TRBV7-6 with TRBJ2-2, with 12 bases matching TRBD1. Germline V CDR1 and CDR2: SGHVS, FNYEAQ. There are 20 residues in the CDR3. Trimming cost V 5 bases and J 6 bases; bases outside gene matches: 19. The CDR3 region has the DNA TGTGCCAGCAGCCAAAACCGGGACAGGGGGCGTACTGTGTATCCCGGGGAGCTGTTTTTT. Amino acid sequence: CASSQNRDRGRTVYPGELFF. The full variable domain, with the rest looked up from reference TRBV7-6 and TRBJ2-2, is GAGVSQSPRYKVTKRGQDVALRCDPISGHVSLYWYRQALGQGPEFLTYFNYEAQQDKSGLPNDRFSAERPEGSISTLTIQRTEQRDSAMYRCASSQNRDRGRTVYPGELFFGEGSRLTVL.

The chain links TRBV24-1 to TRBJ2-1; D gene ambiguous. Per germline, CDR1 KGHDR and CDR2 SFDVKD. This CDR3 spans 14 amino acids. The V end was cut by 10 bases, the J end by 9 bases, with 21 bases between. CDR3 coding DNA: TGTGCCACGGCCCCCCGCGGCACCTGCAGTGAGCAGTTCTTC. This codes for CATAPRGTCSEQFF.

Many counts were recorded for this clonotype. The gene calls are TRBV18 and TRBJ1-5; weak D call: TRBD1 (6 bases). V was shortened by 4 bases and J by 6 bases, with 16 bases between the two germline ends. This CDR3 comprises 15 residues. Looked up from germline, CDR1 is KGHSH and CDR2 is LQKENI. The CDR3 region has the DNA TGTGCCAGCTCACTTCAACAGGGAGGGGGTCAGCCCCAGCATTTT. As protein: CASSLQQGGGQPQHF.

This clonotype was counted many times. Here the CDR3 reads CASSQDLRGTQPQHF. The CDR3 DNA follows: TGCGCCAGCAGCCAAGATCTAAGGGGCACTCAGCCCCAGCATTTT. The chain has TRBV4-3 and TRBJ1-5; possibly TRBD1 for D (5 bases). Germline assignment: CDR1 LGHNA and CDR2 YSLEER. Trimming stripped 0 bases from V and 6 bases from J, with 12 bases between. The CDR3 sequence is 15 residues long.

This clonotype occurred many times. The CDR3 DNA reads as TGTGCCAGCAGTCGCGGGAGCTACAATGAGCAGTTCTTC. Translated: CASSRGSYNEQFF. This chain connects TRBV6-2 or TRBV6-3 to TRBJ2-1; 7 nucleotides line up with TRBD2. The germline V gene has CDR1 MNHEY and CDR2 SVGEGT. Losses at the gene ends were 5 bases for V and 3 bases for J; bases not matched to a gene: 1. This CDR3 region has 13 residues.

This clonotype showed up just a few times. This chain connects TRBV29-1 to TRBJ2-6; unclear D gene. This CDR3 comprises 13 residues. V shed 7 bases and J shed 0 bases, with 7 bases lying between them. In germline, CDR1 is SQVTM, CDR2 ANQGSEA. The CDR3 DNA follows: TGCAGCGCCCATCACTCTGGGGCCAACGTCCTGACTTTC. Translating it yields CSAHHSGANVLTF. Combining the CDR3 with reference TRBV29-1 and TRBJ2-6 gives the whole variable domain SAVISQKPSRDICQRGTSLTIQCQVDSQVTMMFWYRQQPGQSLTLIATANQGSEATYESGFVIDKFPISRPNLTFSTLTVSNMSPEDSSIYLCSAHHSGANVLTFGAGSRLTVL.

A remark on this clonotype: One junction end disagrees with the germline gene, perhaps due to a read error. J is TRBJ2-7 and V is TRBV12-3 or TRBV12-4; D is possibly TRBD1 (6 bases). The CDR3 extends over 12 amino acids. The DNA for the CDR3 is TGTGCCTGCAGTTTAGGGGGATACGAGCAGTACTTC. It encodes CACSLGGYEQYF.

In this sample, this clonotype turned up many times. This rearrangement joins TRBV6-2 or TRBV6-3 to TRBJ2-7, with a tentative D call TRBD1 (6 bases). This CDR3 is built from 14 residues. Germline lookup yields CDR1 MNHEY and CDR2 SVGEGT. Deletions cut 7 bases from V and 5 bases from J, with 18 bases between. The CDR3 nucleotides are TGTGCCAGCACGTTACAGGGACCCGTCCACGAGCAGTACTTC. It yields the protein CASTLQGPVHEQYF.

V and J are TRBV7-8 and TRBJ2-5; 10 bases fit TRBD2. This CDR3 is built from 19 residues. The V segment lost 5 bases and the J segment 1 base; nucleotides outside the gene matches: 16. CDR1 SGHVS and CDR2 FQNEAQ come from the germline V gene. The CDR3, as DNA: TGTGCCAGCAGCCCCCGAGAGACTAGCGGGTTGATGGGCCAAGAGACCCAGTACTTC. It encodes CASSPRETSGLMGQETQYF.

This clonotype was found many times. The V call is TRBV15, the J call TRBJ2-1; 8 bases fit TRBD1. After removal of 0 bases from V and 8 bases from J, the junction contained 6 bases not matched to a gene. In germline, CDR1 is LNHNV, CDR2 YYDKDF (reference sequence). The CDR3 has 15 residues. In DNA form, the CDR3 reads TGTGCCACCAGCAGAGAGGACAGGGTTATAGATGAGCAGTTCTTC. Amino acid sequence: CATSREDRVIDEQFF.

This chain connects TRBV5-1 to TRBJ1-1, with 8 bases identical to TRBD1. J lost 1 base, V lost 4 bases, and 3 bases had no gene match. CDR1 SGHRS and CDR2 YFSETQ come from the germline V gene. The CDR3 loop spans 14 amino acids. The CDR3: CASSKGQENTEAFF. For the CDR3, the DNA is TGCGCCAGCAGCAAGGGACAGGAGAACACTGAAGCTTTCTTT. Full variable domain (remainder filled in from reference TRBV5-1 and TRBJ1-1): KAGVTQTPRYLIKTRGQQVTLSCSPISGHRSVSWYQQTPGQGLQFLFEYFSETQRNKGNFPGRFSGRQFSNSRSEMNVSTLELGDSALYLCASSKGQENTEAFFGQGTRLTVV.

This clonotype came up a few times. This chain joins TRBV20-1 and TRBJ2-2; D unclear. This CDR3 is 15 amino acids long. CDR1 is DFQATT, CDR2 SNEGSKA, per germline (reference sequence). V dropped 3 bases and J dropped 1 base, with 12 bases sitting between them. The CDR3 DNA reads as TGCAGTGCTAGGTCGACACGCAGGAACACCGGGGAGCTGTTTTTT. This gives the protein CSARSTRRNTGELFF.

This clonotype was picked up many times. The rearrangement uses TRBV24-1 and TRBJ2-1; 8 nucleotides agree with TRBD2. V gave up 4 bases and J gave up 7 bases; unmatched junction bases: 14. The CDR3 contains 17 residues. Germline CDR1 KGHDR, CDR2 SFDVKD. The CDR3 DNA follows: TGTGCCACCAGTGACCCTCATCTAGCGGGCGAGCGGAATGAGCAGTTCTTC. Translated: CATSDPHLAGERNEQFF.

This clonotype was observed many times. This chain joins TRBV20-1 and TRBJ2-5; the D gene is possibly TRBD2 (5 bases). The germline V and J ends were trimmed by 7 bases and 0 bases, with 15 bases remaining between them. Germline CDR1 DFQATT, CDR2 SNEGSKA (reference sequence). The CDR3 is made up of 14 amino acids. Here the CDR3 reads CSVPDWKYQETQYF. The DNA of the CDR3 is TGCAGTGTCCCGGACTGGAAGTACCAAGAGACCCAGTACTTC.

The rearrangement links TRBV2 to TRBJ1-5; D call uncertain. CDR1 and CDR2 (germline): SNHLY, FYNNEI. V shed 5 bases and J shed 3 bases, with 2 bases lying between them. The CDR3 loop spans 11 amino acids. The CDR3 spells CASSLNQPQHF. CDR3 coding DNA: TGTGCCAGCAGTCTCAATCAGCCCCAGCATTTT.

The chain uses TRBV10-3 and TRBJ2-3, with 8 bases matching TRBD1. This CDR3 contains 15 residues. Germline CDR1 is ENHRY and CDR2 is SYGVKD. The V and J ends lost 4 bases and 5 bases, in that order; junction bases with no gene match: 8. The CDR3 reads CAISGQGYEEDTQYF. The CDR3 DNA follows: TGTGCCATCAGTGGACAGGGGTACGAGGAAGATACGCAGTATTTT.

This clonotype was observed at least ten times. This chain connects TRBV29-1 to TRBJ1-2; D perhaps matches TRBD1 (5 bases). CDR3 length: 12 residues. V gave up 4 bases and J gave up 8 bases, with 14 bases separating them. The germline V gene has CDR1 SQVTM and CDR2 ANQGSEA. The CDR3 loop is CSVAQGFDGYTF. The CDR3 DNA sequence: TGCAGCGTTGCTCAGGGCTTCGACGGCTACACCTTC.

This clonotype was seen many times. The CDR3 loop is CSARLDYGEAFF. CDR3 nucleotide sequence: TGCAGTGCTAGATTAGACTATGGCGAAGCTTTCTTT. The chain carries TRBV20-1 and TRBJ1-1; D uncertain. Germline V gives CDR1 DFQATT, CDR2 SNEGSKA (reference sequence). This CDR3 has 12 residues. V was clipped by 2 bases and J by 8 bases, with 12 bases between them.